A single sample is the source of the 12 T cell receptor beta chains below, sequenced in a study of blood T cells in healthy people across ages. A second 7 to 11 cycle PCR used barcoded and J-beta primers. TCRdb called the 5' RACE reads again in MiXCR, with one record for every CDR3 protein. The table has 650,000 to 900,000 distinct CDR3 sequences, 55% to 65% seen once; the top ten hold about a quarter. Sequencing was performed on blood. These receptors came from a young man in good health.

In its sample, this clonotype was seen a few times. The chain has TRBV7-2 and TRBJ2-7, with D unresolved. This CDR3 spans 13 amino acids. V was pared by 5 bases and J by 9 bases, with 17 bases between. Per the germline V gene, CDR1 is SGHTA and CDR2 is FQGNSA. This CDR3 reads CASSPPGLRGQYF. DNA of the CDR3: TGTGCCAGCAGCCCGCCGGGCCTACGAGGGCAGTACTTC.

J is TRBJ2-3 and V is TRBV5-1, with 7 bases identical to TRBD2. V lost 8 bases, J lost 0 bases, and 9 bases stayed unmatched. The germline V gene encodes CDR1 SGHRS and CDR2 YFSETQ. This CDR3 is 15 amino acids long. This CDR3 reads CASTDGGMSTDTQYF. CDR3 bases: TGCGCCAGTACAGACGGGGGGATGAGCACAGATACGCAGTATTTT.

The gene calls are TRBV7-2 and TRBJ2-1; D remains unclear. V was pared by 1 base and J by 8 bases, with 9 bases between. Looked up from germline, CDR1 is SGHTA and CDR2 is FQGNSA. This CDR3 has 13 amino acids. The CDR3 DNA follows: TGTGCCAGCAGCTTAGTTACGGGCCATGAGCAGTTCTTC. Its protein is CASSLVTGHEQFF. Full variable domain (remainder filled in from reference TRBV7-2 and TRBJ2-1): GAGVSQSPSNKVTEKGKDVELRCDPISGHTALYWYRQSLGQGLEFLIYFQGNSAPDKSGLPSDRFSAERTGGSVSTLTIQRTQQEDSAVYLCASSLVTGHEQFFGPGTRLTVL.

This clonotype was counted a few times. This chain joins TRBV12-3 or TRBV12-4 and TRBJ1-2, with D perhaps TRBD1 (6 bases). This CDR3 has 13 amino acids. Trimming took 5 bases from V and 5 from J, leaving 12 bases between them. In nucleotides, the CDR3 is TGTGCCAGCAGTCTCCTGAGGGGGTATGGCTACACCTTC. Protein product: CASSLLRGYGYTF.

As regards this clonotype: The junction differs from germline at one of its ends, possibly a read error. The chain combines TRBV10-3 with TRBJ2-7; tentative D call: TRBD2 (5 bases). Germline lookup yields CDR1 ENHRY and CDR2 SYGVKD. The CDR3 is 14 residues long. The CDR3 spells CAIGESGVDYEQYF. CDR3 sequence (DNA): TGTGCCATCGGTGAGTCCGGGGTCGACTACGAGCAGTACTTC.

The chain couples TRBV5-1 to TRBJ2-5, with no clear D. The DNA end favors TRBJ2-7, so the J call may be wrong. Germline values: CDR1 SGHRS, CDR2 YFSETQ. This CDR3 has 14 amino acids. The CDR3 protein is CASSLRARPGEQYF. The DNA of the CDR3 is TGCGCCAGCAGCTTGAGGGCGCGGCCTGGCGAGCAGTACTTC.

This clonotype appeared a few times. The rearrangement links TRBV4-1 to TRBJ1-2, with TRBD1 matching over 7 bases. Germline V lookup: CDR1 MGHRA, CDR2 YSYEKL. Germline trimming cut 2 bases from V and 2 bases from J; bases unmatched to any gene: 5. The CDR3 length is 15 residues. CDR3 region: CASSQITGDNYGYTF. CDR3 DNA: TGCGCCAGCAGCCAAATAACAGGGGACAACTATGGCTACACCTTC.

The chain employs TRBV7-2 and TRBJ2-1; 8 nucleotides align to TRBD2. Germline CDR1 reads SGHTA; CDR2 reads FQGNSA. The CDR3 loop spans 15 amino acids. Trimming took 6 bases from V and 7 from J; bases not matched to a gene: 11. CDR3 in DNA: TGTGCCAGCAGTTCCGGGACTAGTAGGTCGAATGAGCAGTTCTTC. Translation gives CASSSGTSRSNEQFF.

Remarks on this clonotype: A read error may produce the germline difference seen at one junction end. The chain recombines TRBV4-3 with TRBJ1-2; TRBD1 agrees at 10 bases. The CDR3 is 16 amino acids. The germline V gene has CDR1 LGHNA and CDR2 YSLEER. CDR3 amino acids: CAGSQDGDRGVYGYTF. The DNA of the CDR3 is TGCGCCGGCAGCCAAGATGGGGACAGGGGAGTCTATGGCTACACCTTC.

This clonotype was found once. The J gene is TRBJ2-7, the V gene TRBV10-2; no reliable D call. The CDR3 is made up of 13 amino acids. Germline V gene sequence: CDR1 WSHSY, CDR2 SAAADI. The V gene lost 7 bases and the J gene lost 3 bases, with 13 bases spanning the gap. The CDR3 spells CASTDQPDYEQYF. DNA for the CDR3: TGCGCCAGCACGGATCAACCGGACTACGAGCAGTACTTC.

The chain links TRBV5-1 to TRBJ2-3; D assignment may be TRBD1 or TRBD2 (5 bases each). V gave up 2 bases and J gave up 4 bases, with 17 bases separating them. This CDR3 is 16 amino acids long. CDR1 SGHRS and CDR2 YFSETQ come from the germline V gene. Here the CDR3 DNA reads TGCGCCAGCAGCTTAACCGGGACGACCGGACCAGATACGCAGTATTTT. The encoded protein is CASSLTGTTGPDTQYF.

The rearrangement links TRBV27 to TRBJ2-1, with 9 bases lining up with TRBD2. Unmatched junction bases numbered 12, after V lost 4 bases and J lost 8 bases. Germline V gene sequence: CDR1 MNHEY, CDR2 SMNVEV (reference sequence). CDR3 length equals 16 residues. The CDR3 DNA is TGTGCCAGCAGTTCGTTGCGGGGGGGCCTCTCAGATGAGCAGTTCTTC. Its translation is CASSSLRGGLSDEQFF.